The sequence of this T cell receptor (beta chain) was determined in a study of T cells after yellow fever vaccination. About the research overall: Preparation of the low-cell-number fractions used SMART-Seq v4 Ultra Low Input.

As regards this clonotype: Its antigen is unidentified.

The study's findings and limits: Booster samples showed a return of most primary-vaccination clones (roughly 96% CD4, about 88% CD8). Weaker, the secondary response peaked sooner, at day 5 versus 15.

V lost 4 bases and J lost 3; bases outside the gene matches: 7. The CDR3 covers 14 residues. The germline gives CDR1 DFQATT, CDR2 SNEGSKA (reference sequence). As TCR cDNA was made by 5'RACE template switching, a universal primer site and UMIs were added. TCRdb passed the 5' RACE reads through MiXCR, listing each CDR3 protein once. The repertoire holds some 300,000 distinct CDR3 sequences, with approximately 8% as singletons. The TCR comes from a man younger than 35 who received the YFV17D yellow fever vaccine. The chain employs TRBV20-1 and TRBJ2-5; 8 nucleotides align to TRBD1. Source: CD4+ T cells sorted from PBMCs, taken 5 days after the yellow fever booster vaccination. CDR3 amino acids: CSATRPTGEETQYF. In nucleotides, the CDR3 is TGCAGTGCTACCCGACCGACAGGGGAAGAGACCCAGTACTTC.